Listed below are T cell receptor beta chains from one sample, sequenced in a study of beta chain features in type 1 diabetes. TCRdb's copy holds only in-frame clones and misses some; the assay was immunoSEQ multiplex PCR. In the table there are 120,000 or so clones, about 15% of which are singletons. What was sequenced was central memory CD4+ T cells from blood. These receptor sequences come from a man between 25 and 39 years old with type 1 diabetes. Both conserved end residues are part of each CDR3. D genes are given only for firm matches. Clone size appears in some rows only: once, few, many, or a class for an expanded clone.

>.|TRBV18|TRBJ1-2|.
CASSPPAGSNYGYTF
TGTGCCAGCTCACCACCAGCAGGATCTAACTATGGCTACACCTTC
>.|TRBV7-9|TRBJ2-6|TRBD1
CASTPGQASGANVLTF
TGTGCCAGCACCCCGGGACAGGCCTCTGGGGCCAACGTCCTGACTTTC
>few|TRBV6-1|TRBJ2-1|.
CASRPGHSYNEQFF
TGTGCCAGCAGACCGGGACATTCCTACAATGAGCAGTTCTTC
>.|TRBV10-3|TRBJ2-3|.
CAISPGQKTSEDTQYF
TGTGCCATCAGCCCGGGACAGAAGACTAGTGAGGATACGCAGTATTTT
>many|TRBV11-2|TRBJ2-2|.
CASSLKVAGVNTGELFF
TGTGCCAGCAGCTTAAAAGTGGCAGGGGTGAACACCGGGGAGCTGTTTTTT
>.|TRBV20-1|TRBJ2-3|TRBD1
CSAGTGDTQYF
TGCAGTGCTGGGACAGGGGATACGCAGTATTTT
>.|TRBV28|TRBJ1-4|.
CASSLYGQRNEKLFF
TGTGCCAGCAGTTTATACGGCCAGAGAAATGAAAAACTGTTTTTT
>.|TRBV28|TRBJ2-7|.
CASSSFRGYEQYF
TGTGCCAGCAGTTCCTTCCGGGGTTACGAGCAGTACTTC
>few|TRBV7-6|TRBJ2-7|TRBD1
CASSLDGFWTGGAYEQYF
TGTGCCAGCAGCTTAGACGGGTTCTGGACAGGGGGGGCCTACGAGCAGTACTTC
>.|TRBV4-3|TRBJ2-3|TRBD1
CASSPYQTGWTDTQYF
TGCGCCAGCAGCCCCTACCAGACAGGGTGGACAGATACGCAGTATTTT
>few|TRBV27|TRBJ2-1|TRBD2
CASSTGLAGGTYNEQFF
TGTGCCAGCAGTACGGGACTAGCGGGGGGTACGTACAATGAGCAGTTCTTC
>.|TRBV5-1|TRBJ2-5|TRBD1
CASSLWTGGQETQYF
TGCGCCAGCAGCTTGTGGACAGGGGGCCAAGAGACCCAGTACTTC
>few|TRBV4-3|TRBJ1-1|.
CASSQEPRTEAFF
TGCGCCAGCAGCCAAGAACCCCGCACTGAAGCTTTCTTT
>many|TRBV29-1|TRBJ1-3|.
CSVESGAGNTIYF
TGCAGCGTTGAATCCGGGGCTGGAAACACCATATATTTT
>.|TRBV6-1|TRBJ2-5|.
CASSEQGGETQYF
TGTGCCAGCAGTGAGCAGGGTGGAGAGACCCAGTACTTC
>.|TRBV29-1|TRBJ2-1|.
CSVPRRGSYNEQFF
TGCAGCGTTCCTAGACGGGGCTCCTACAATGAGCAGTTCTTC
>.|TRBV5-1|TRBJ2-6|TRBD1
CASSTGESPGANVLTF
TGCGCCAGCAGCACAGGGGAGTCCCCTGGGGCCAACGTCCTGACTTTC
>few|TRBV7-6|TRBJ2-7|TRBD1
CASSLSGQGFEQYF
TGTGCCAGCAGCTTATCGGGACAGGGCTTCGAGCAGTACTTC
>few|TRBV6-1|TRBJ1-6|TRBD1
CASSEWDSNSPLHF
TGTGCCAGCAGTGAATGGGACAGTAATTCACCCCTCCACTTT